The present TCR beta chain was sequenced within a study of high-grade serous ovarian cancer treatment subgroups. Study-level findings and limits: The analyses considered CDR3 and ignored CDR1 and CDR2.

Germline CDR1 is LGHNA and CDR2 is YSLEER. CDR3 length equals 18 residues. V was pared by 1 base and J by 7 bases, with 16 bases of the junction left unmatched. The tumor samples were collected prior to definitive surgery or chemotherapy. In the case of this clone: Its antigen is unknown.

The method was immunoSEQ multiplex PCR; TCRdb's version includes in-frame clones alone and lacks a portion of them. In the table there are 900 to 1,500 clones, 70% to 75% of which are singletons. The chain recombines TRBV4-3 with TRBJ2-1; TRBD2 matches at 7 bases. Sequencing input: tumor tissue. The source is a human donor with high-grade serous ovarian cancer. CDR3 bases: TGCGCCAGCAGCCAAGCACCACAAACTAGCGCAGTAGGGAATGAGCAGTTCTTC. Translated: CASSQAPQTSAVGNEQFF.